The 5 T cell receptor beta chains below were found in one sample sequenced in a study of shared clonotypes between healthy human individuals (TCRdb year 2020). Library preparation was by the immunoSEQ multiplex PCR assay. Held by TCRdb, this immuneACCESS table contains in-frame sequences only and omits some clones. Under half of the omission traces to an unresolved V gene where checked; the cause of the rest is unknown. This sample has 760,000 or so clones in its table, and around 96% of those were observed once. The ten largest clones represent about 0.22% of the sample. CD8 naive samples were CD45RO-negative cells positively selected for CCR7, giving a CD45RA+CCR7+ population that excluded TemRA cells. Sequencing was performed on naive CD8+ T cells sorted from blood. The cell subset or site label here, explained by the study, means: CD45RA+CCR7+. All receptors derive from a man aged 25-45 years in good health.

The V and J genes are TRBV11-1 and TRBJ2-3; 8 bases are shared with TRBD2. CDR1 and CDR2 from the germline V gene are SGHAT and FQDESV (reference sequence). The trim removed 5 bases at V and 5 bases at J, leaving 9 bases unmatched. CDR3 length: 15 amino acids. The CDR3 DNA reads TGTGCCAGCAGCGTCTTTAGCGGGACTGGAGATACGCAGTATTTT. Amino acid sequence: CASSVFSGTGDTQYF.

This clone came up a few times. The V gene is TRBV10-2, the J gene TRBJ2-7, with TRBD2 identical over 9 bases. Per germline, CDR1 WSHSY and CDR2 SAAADI. V trimming: 7 bases; J trimming: 3 bases; junction bases outside the gene matches: 7. The CDR3 is 14 amino acids. This chain's CDR3 is CASKNSGSYYEQYF. CDR3 nucleotides: TGCGCCAGCAAGAATAGCGGGAGTTACTACGAGCAGTACTTC.

The chain has TRBV5-4 and TRBJ2-3; D gene uncertain. V was shortened by 0 bases and J by 0 bases, with 8 bases between the two germline ends. CDR1 and CDR2 from the germline V gene are SGHNT and YYREEE (reference sequence). This CDR3 contains 15 residues. This CDR3 reads CASSLVETSTDTQYF. CDR3 DNA: TGTGCCAGCAGCTTGGTAGAAACTAGCACAGATACGCAGTATTTT.

This sequence joins TRBV9 and TRBJ2-2, with 10 bases that match TRBD1. CDR1 SGDLS and CDR2 YYNGEE come from the germline V gene. This CDR3 is built from 15 residues. Trimming at V came to 3 bases and at J to 3 bases, leaving 2 bases not matched to a gene. As DNA, the CDR3 is TGTGCCAGCAGCGAGACAGGGGGCGACACCGGGGAGCTGTTTTTT. The encoded protein is CASSETGGDTGELFF.

This chain uses TRBV28 with TRBJ2-1, with TRBD2 matching over 9 bases. V lost 3 bases to trimming and J lost 5 bases; unmatched junction nucleotides: 5. The CDR3 is made up of 15 amino acids. Germline CDR1 is MDHEN and CDR2 is SYDVKM. In DNA, the CDR3 is TGTGCCAGCAGTTTTGGGACTAGCACTAACAATGAGCAGTTCTTC. This gives the protein CASSFGTSTNNEQFF.